This TCR beta chain was captured by sequencing in a study of CD8 T cells in ankylosing spondylitis. Quantitative barcoded 5'-RACE was used to prepare TCR beta libraries. TCRdb re-called the 5' RACE reads with MiXCR, one entry per CDR3 protein. The repertoire has roughly 40,000 distinct CDR3 sequences, approximately 10% of them found once; the top ten carry roughly 1.5%. Study-level results: Enrichment of disease-linked clones was reportedly significant in matched ankylosing spondylitis synovial fluid. What appeared characteristic of ankylosing spondylitis blood was a TCR beta motif of several highly homologous variants.

In its sample, this clonotype was seen many times. Its antigen is not identified. There are 12 residues in the CDR3. Trimming stripped 2 bases from V and 7 bases from J, with 8 bases between. CDR1 MGHDK and CDR2 SYGVNS come from the germline V gene. The rearrangement links TRBV25-1 to TRBJ1-1; D is ambiguous. This TCR came from a male donor with ankylosing spondylitis or in good health (not recorded which). Material for sequencing was blood, either unsorted or a sorted T cell fraction (not recorded which). The CDR3 loop reads CASSEDWDEAFF. CDR3 nucleotide sequence: TGTGCCAGCAGTGAAGACTGGGATGAAGCTTTCTTT.